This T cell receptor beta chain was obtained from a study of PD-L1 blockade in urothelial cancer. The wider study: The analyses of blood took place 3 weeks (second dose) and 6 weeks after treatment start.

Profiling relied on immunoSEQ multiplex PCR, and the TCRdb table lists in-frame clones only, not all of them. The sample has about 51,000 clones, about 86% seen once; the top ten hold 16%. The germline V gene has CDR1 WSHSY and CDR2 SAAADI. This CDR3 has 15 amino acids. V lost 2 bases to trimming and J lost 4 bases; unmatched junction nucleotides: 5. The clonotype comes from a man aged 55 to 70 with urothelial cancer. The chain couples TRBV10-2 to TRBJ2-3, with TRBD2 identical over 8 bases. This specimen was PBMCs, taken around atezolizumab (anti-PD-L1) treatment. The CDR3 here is CASSESGSVADTQYF. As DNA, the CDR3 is TGCGCCAGCAGTGAGAGCGGGAGCGTAGCAGATACGCAGTATTTT.